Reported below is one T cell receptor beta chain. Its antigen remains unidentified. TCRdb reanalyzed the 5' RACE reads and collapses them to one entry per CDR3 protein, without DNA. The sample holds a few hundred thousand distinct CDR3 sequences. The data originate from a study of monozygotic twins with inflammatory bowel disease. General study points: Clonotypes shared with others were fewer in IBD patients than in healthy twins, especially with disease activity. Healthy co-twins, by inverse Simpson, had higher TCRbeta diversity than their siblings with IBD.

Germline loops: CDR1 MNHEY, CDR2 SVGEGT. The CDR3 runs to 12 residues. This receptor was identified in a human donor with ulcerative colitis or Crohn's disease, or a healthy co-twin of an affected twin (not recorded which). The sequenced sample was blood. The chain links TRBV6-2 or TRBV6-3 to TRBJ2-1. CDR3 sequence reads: CASSLNVNEQFF.